Sequencing of this T cell receptor beta chain was carried out in a study of vaccination and CD4 T cells after COVID-19. The study's findings and limits: The median count of SARS-CoV-2-reactive clonotypes rose from 21 to 38, not significantly.

Cultured CD4+ T cell DNA underwent sequencing with the Oncomine TCR Beta short-read assay. TCRdb recomputed calls from the PCR reads with MiXCR, one row per CDR3 protein. The sample consists of roughly 15,000 distinct CDR3 sequences, less than 35% of them appearing once. The treatment here: roughly 11-day PBMC culture with coronavirus spike peptide pools or control peptides (ViraFEST assay). Comment on this clonotype: No antigen is known for it.

Germline V lookup: CDR1 MNHNS, CDR2 SASEGT. V was clipped by 6 bases and J by 3 bases; unmatched bases: 11. The CDR3 runs to 18 residues. This receptor was identified in a human donor who had recovered from COVID-19. The gene calls are TRBV6-1 and TRBJ2-1, with 13 positions matching TRBD2. The sample comprised CD4+ T cells from blood, cultured in vitro. CDR3 DNA: TGTGCCAGCAGCCAAGGACTAGCGGGGGCCAAGGGCTACAATGAGCAGTTCTTC. Translating gives CASSQGLAGAKGYNEQFF.